The clone carrying this T cell receptor (beta chain) has more than one count but fewer than ten. Its antigen remains unknown. CDR1 is MNHEY, CDR2 SVGEGT, per germline. V lost 5 bases to trimming and J lost 8 bases, with 19 bases between them. The CDR3 sequence is 15 residues long. Time point indicated: newly diagnosed GD, antithyroid drugs for less than 3 months. The TCR library used RNA extracted from PBMCs. Blood from the periphery, about 9 milliliters in all, was drawn into EDTA tubes. These data come from a study of regulatory T cells in long-lasting Graves disease. Overall study findings and caveats: No thyroid tissue was studied; the work used peripheral blood only. Persistent disease favored TRBV28, TRBJ1-2 and TRBJ2-5.

iRepertoire HTBI primers and Arm-PCR of CDR3 regions built TCR beta libraries. In TCRdb, the multiplex PCR reads were re-called with MiXCR into one record per CDR3 protein. Here the sample spans 450,000 to 500,000 distinct CDR3 sequences, roughly 17% being singletons. These data were also filed under a second study, of T cells in Graves' hyperthyroidism and ophthalmopathy. That source notes: Absence of ophthalmopathy progression within 18 months defined stable Graves' hyperthyroidism.

The source is a man aged 35 to 55 with Graves disease. The starting material was peripheral blood mononuclear cells (PBMCs), obtained at new diagnosis, from a patient treated with antithyroid drugs. This chain links TRBV6-2 or TRBV6-3 with TRBJ2-1; D is possibly TRBD2 (7 bases). The CDR3 DNA sequence: TGTGCCAGCAGTGAATTCCGGGGGGCAGGCTATGAGCAGTTCTTC. As protein: CASSEFRGAGYEQFF.